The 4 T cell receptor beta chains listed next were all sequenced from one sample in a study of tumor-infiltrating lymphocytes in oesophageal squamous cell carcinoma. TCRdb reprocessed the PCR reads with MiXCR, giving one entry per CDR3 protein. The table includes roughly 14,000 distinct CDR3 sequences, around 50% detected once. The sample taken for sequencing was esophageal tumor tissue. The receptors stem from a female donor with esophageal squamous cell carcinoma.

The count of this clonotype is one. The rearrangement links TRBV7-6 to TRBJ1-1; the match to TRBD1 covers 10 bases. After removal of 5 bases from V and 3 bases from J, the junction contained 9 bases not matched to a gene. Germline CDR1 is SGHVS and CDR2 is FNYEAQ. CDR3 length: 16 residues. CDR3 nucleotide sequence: TGTGCCAGCAGCCCCGGGACAGGGGAAAAGTACACTGAAGCTTTCTTT. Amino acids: CASSPGTGEKYTEAFF.

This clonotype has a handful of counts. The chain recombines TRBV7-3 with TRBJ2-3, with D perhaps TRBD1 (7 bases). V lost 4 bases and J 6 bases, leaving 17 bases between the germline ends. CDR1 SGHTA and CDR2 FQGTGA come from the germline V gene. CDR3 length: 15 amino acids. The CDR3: CASSSRTGGGDTQYF. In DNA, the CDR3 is TGTGCCAGCAGCTCAAGGACAGGAGGGGGGGATACGCAGTATTTT. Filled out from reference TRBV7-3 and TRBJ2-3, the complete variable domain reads GAGVSQTPSNKVTEKGKYVELRCDPISGHTALYWYRQSLGQGPEFLIYFQGTGAADDSGLPNDRFFAVRPEGSVSTLKIQRTERGDSAVYLCASSSRTGGGDTQYFGPGTRLTVL.

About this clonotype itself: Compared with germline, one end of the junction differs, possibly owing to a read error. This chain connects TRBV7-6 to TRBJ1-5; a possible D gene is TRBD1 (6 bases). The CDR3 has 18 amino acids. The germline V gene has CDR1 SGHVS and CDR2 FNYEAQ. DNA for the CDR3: TGTGCCAGCAGTTTAGCGGATTCGAGAGACAGGATAAATCAGCCCCAGCATTTT. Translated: CASSLADSRDRINQPQHF.

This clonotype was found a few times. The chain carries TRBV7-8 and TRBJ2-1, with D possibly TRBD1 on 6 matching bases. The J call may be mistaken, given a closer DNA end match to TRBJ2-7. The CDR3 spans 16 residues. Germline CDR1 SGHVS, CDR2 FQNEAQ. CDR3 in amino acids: CASSFYATGKYNEQYF. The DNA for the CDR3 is TGTGCCAGCAGCTTCTACGCAACAGGGAAGTACAATGAGCAGTACTTC.